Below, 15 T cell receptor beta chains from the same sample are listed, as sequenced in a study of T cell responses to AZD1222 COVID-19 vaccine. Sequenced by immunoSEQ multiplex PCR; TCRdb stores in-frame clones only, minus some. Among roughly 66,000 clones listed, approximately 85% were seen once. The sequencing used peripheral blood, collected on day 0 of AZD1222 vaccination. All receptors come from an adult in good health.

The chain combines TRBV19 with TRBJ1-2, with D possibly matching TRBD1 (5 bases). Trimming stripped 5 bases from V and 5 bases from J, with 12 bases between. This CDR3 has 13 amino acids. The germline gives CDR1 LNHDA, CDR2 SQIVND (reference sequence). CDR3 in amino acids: CASSASTVYGYTF. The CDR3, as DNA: TGTGCCAGTAGTGCCTCGACAGTATATGGCTACACCTTC.

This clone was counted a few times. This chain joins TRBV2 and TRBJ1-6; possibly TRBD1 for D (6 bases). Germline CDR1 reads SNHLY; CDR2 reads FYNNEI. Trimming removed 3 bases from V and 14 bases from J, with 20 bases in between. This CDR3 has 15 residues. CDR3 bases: TGTGCCAGCAGTGATTTTGACAGGACCCTCAGGGCCCTCCACTTT. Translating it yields CASSDFDRTLRALHF.

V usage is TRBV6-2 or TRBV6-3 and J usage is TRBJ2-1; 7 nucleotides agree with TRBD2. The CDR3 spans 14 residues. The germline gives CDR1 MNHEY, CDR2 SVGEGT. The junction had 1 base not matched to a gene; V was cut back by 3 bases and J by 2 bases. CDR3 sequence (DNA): TGTGCCAGCAGTTATACTAGCGCCTACAATGAGCAGTTCTTC. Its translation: CASSYTSAYNEQFF.

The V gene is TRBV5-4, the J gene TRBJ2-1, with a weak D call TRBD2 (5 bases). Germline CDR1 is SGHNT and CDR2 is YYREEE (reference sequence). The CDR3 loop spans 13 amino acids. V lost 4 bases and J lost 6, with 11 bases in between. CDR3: CASSEAVGNEQFF. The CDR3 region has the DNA TGTGCCAGCAGCGAAGCGGTGGGCAATGAGCAGTTCTTC.

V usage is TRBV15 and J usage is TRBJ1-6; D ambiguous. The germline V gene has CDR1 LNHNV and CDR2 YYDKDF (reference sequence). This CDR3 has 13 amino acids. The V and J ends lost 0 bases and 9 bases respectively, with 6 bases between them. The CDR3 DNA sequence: TGTGCCACCAGCAGAGATAAGGCTTCACCCCTCCACTTT. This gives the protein CATSRDKASPLHF.

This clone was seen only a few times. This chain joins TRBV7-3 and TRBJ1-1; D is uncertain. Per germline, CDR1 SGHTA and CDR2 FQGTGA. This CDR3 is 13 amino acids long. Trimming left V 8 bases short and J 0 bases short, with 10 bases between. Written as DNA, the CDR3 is TGTGCCAGCCGTTTTACGCTGAACACTGAAGCTTTCTTT. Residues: CASRFTLNTEAFF.

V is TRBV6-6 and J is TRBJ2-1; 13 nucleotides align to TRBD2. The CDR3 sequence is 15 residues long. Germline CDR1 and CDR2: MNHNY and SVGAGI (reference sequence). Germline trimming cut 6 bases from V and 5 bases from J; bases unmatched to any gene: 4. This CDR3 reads CASSLTSGGDNEQFF. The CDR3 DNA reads TGTGCCAGCAGCCTCACTAGCGGGGGGGACAATGAGCAGTTCTTC.

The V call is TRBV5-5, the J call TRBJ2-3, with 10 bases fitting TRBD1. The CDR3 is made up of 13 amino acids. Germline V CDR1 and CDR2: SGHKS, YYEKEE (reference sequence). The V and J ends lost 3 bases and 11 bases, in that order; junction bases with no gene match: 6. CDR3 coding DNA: TGTGCCAGCAGCTCCGGGACAGGGGACAGGCAGTATTTT. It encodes CASSSGTGDRQYF.

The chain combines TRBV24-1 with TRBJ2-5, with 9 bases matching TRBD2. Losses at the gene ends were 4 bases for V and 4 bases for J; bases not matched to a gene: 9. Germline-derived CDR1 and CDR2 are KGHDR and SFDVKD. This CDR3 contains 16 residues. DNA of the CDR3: TGTGCCACCAGTGAACCCGCGGGCGGGGGGGCAGAGACCCAGTACTTC. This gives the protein CATSEPAGGGAETQYF.

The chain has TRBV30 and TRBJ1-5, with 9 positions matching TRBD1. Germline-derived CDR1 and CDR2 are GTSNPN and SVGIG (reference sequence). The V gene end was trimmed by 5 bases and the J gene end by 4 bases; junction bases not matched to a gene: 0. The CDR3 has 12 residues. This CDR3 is CAWGTGNQPQHF. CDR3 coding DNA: TGTGCCTGGGGGACAGGGAATCAGCCCCAGCATTTT.

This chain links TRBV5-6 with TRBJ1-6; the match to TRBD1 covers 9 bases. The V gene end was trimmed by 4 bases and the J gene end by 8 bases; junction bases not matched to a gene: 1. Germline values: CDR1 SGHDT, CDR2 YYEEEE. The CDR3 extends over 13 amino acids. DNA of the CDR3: TGTGCCAGCAGCCGGACAGGGGATTCACCCCTCCACTTT. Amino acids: CASSRTGDSPLHF.

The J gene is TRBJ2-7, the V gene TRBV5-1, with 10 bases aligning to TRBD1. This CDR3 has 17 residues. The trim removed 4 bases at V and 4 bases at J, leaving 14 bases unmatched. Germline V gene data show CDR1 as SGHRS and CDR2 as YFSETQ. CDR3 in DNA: TGCGCCAGCAGCCCGTGGGGGACCCCGGGACAGGGGTACGAGCAGTACTTC. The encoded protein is CASSPWGTPGQGYEQYF.

CDR3 in amino acids: CACYEHQGIAEAFF. Here the CDR3 DNA reads TGTGCCTGCTACGAACACCAGGGGATCGCTGAAGCTTTCTTT. This chain links TRBV30 with TRBJ1-1; D possibly corresponds to TRBD1 (6 bases). The CDR3 contains 14 residues. Germline CDR1 reads GTSNPN; CDR2 reads SVGIG (reference sequence). Trimming pared 6 bases from V and 6 bases from J, leaving 20 bases between.

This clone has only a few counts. CDR3 sequence (DNA): TGCGCCAGCAGCCAACGCCCCTGGACAGGAACTGAAGCTTTCTTT. It specifies CASSQRPWTGTEAFF. This chain joins TRBV4-3 and TRBJ1-1, with 7 bases identical to TRBD1. The V gene's germline CDR1 is LGHNA and CDR2 YSLEER. With 2 bases clipped from V and 5 bases from J, the junction kept 8 bases outside the gene matches. The CDR3 has 15 residues.

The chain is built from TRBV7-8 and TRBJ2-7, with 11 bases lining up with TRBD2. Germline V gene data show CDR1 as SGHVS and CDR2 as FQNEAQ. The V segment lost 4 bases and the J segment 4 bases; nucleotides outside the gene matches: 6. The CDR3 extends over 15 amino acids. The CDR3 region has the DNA TGTGCCAGCAGCTCCACATCTAGCGGGGGGTACGAGCAGTACTTC. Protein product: CASSSTSSGGYEQYF.